The 22 T cell receptor beta chains presented below share a single source sample, sequenced in a study of vaccination effects on CD4 cells after COVID-19. No antigen has been assigned to these receptors. Generated by immunoSEQ multiplex PCR, the TCRdb table keeps only in-frame clones and is missing some. The sample gives nearly 30,000 clones, around 67% of which show up once; more than 14% is in the top ten. Ahead of sequencing, the ViraFEST assay grew antigen-specific CD4+ T cells using viral peptide pools. On day 10 of culture, CD4+ T cells were separated out. Either the BNT162b2 or mRNA-1273 vaccine was given to participants in two doses. The sample was CD4+ T cells from PBMCs cultured with HCoV-229E spike peptides, taken after COVID-19 vaccination. These receptors all stem from a human donor who received a COVID-19 vaccine.

This chain uses TRBV7-9 with TRBJ2-1; D not certain. Germline V lookup: CDR1 SEHNR, CDR2 FQNEAQ (reference sequence). V lost 9 bases and J 4 bases, leaving 16 bases between the germline ends. The length of the CDR3 is 14 residues. As DNA, the CDR3 is TGTGCCAGAAAAATAGGGCCCTTATACAATGAGCAGTTCTTC. Its translation: CARKIGPLYNEQFF. Full variable domain (remainder filled in from reference TRBV7-9 and TRBJ2-1): DTGVSQNPRHKITKRGQNVTFRCDPISEHNRLYWYRQTLGQGPEFLTYFQNEAQLEKSRLLSDRFSAERPKGSFSTLEIQRTEQGDSAMYLCARKIGPLYNEQFFGPGTRLTVL.

The chain uses TRBV19 and TRBJ2-5; possibly TRBD1 for D (5 bases). CDR1 is LNHDA and CDR2 is SQIVND in the germline V gene (reference sequence). Trimming removed 5 bases from V and 2 bases from J, with 12 bases in between. This CDR3 region has 14 residues. CDR3: CASSSWQGQETQYF. DNA of the CDR3: TGTGCCAGTAGTTCCTGGCAGGGACAAGAGACCCAGTACTTC.

The rearrangement joins TRBV4-2 to TRBJ2-3; D is unresolved. The germline V gene has CDR1 LGHNA and CDR2 YNFKEQ. The V and J ends lost 0 bases and 11 bases respectively, with 12 bases between them. The CDR3 length is 13 residues. CDR3 region: CASSQDSRAGQYF. In DNA, the CDR3 is TGTGCCAGCAGCCAAGATAGCCGCGCTGGGCAGTATTTT.

V usage is TRBV11-3 and J usage is TRBJ2-1; D ambiguous. Deletions cut 3 bases from V and 5 bases from J, with 8 bases between. The CDR3 totals 13 residues. CDR1 is SGHNT and CDR2 is YENEEA in the germline V gene. CDR3 sequence (DNA): TGTGCCAGCAGCTTGGGCCCCGACAATGAGCAGTTCTTC. It translates to CASSLGPDNEQFF.

The chain links TRBV5-1 to TRBJ1-6, with D tentatively TRBD1 (5 bases). In germline, CDR1 is SGHRS, CDR2 YFSETQ. This CDR3 comprises 16 residues. V was shortened by 3 bases and J by 9 bases, with 19 bases between the two germline ends. In nucleotides, the CDR3 is TGCGCCAGCAGCTCTATGTTCTCGGGGGAGACTTCACCCCTCCACTTT. Translated: CASSSMFSGETSPLHF.

This sequence joins TRBV19 and TRBJ1-3; no clear D. V was cut by 2 bases and J by 0 bases, with 5 bases left in between. CDR3 length: 14 residues. Germline values: CDR1 LNHDA, CDR2 SQIVND (reference sequence). This CDR3 reads CASSILNSGNTIYF. The CDR3 coding sequence is TGTGCCAGTAGTATACTGAACTCTGGAAACACCATATATTTT.

In its sample, this clone was seen a few times. The chain carries TRBV5-5 and TRBJ1-4, with TRBD1 identical over 7 bases. J was trimmed by 5 bases and V by 3 bases; bases with no gene match: 4. The CDR3 has 14 residues. The germline gives CDR1 SGHKS, CDR2 YYEKEE (reference sequence). CDR3 in amino acids: CASSSRTGNEKLFF. The DNA of the CDR3 is TGTGCCAGCAGCTCTCGGACAGGAAATGAAAAACTGTTTTTT.

This clone has only one observation. The gene calls are TRBV3-1 (or the pseudogene TRBV3-2) and TRBJ2-1; 14 nucleotides line up with TRBD2. The length of the CDR3 is 19 residues. V lost 1 base, J lost 3 bases, and 8 bases stayed unmatched. Germline V gene lookup returns CDR1 LGHDT and CDR2 YNNKEL (reference sequence). CDR3 sequence (DNA): TGTGCCAGCAGCCAAGGACTAGCGGGAGGGCCGATAGGCTACAATGAGCAGTTCTTC. This sequence encodes CASSQGLAGGPIGYNEQFF.

The rearrangement uses TRBV29-1 and TRBJ1-1; a weak D match, TRBD1 (5 bases). The V end lost 7 bases, the J end lost 1 base, and 13 bases lay between the germline ends. The germline V gene has CDR1 SQVTM and CDR2 ANQGSEA. This CDR3 has 13 amino acids. This CDR3 reads CSAVGQPNTEAFF. The CDR3 nucleotides are TGCAGCGCGGTCGGACAACCGAACACTGAAGCTTTCTTT.

This chain links TRBV7-9 with TRBJ2-7; 7 bases are shared with TRBD2. Losses at the gene ends were 0 bases for V and 9 bases for J; bases not matched to a gene: 8. The V gene's germline CDR1 is SEHNR and CDR2 FQNEAQ (reference sequence). The CDR3 is 14 residues long. The CDR3 nucleotides read TGTGCCAGCAGCTTAGCGGGAGGGGTTGCTGGGCAGTACTTC. This encodes CASSLAGGVAGQYF.

The CDR3 sequence is CASSYSPQGGRTEAFF. Written as DNA, the CDR3 is TGTGCCAGCAGTTACTCTCCTCAGGGCGGGAGGACTGAAGCTTTCTTT. The genes are TRBV6-5 and TRBJ1-1; TRBD1 might be the D (5 bases). This CDR3 contains 16 residues. Germline V gene data show CDR1 as MNHEY and CDR2 as SVGAGI. Trimming took off 0 bases at V and 5 bases at J, with 16 bases between the two ends.

The rearrangement uses TRBV30 and TRBJ1-2; D perhaps matches TRBD1 (5 bases). The V and J ends lost 5 bases and 3 bases respectively, with 16 bases between them. From germline, CDR1 is GTSNPN and CDR2 SVGIG (reference sequence). The CDR3 extends over 14 amino acids. CDR3 amino acids: CAWENNWGDYGYTF. DNA of the CDR3: TGTGCCTGGGAGAATAATTGGGGGGACTATGGCTACACCTTC.

The chain links TRBV27 to TRBJ2-7; 10 bases match TRBD1. CDR3 length equals 17 residues. The junction had 16 bases not matched to a gene; V was cut back by 5 bases and J by 6 bases. Germline V gives CDR1 MNHEY, CDR2 SMNVEV (reference sequence). The CDR3 DNA follows: TGTGCCAGCAGTCAGACAACCCTGGACAGGGGGTCGTTCGAGCAGTACTTC. Translation: CASSQTTLDRGSFEQYF.

V and J are TRBV5-1 and TRBJ2-1; D ambiguous. CDR1 is SGHRS and CDR2 is YFSETQ in the germline V gene. Trimming shortened V by 0 bases and J by 7 bases, and 11 bases separated the two germline ends. This CDR3 is built from 14 residues. CDR3 sequence (DNA): TGCGCCAGCAGCTTGGCCCAGGAGATAAATGAGCAGTTCTTC. This gives the protein CASSLAQEINEQFF.

The chain joins TRBV5-1 to TRBJ1-3; unclear D gene. Deletions cut 5 bases from V and 0 bases from J, with 6 bases between. The CDR3 runs 13 residues. CDR1 is SGHRS and CDR2 is YFSETQ in the germline V gene. Here the CDR3 DNA reads TGCGCCAGCAGATCGAGCTCTGGAAACACCATATATTTT. It translates to CASRSSSGNTIYF.

This clone was recorded only once. The genes are TRBV5-1 and TRBJ2-1; D is undetermined. In germline, CDR1 is SGHRS, CDR2 YFSETQ. CDR3 length equals 13 residues. V was pared by 1 base and J by 7 bases, with 9 bases between. Written as DNA, the CDR3 is TGCGCCAGCAGCTTGAGGCCAGAAAATGAGCAGTTCTTC. Encoded protein: CASSLRPENEQFF.

This clone was observed a single time. This sequence joins TRBV6-4 and TRBJ2-1; 12 positions match TRBD2. This CDR3 is built from 15 residues. V lost 3 bases and J lost 9; bases outside the gene matches: 6. The V gene's germline CDR1 is MRHNA and CDR2 SNTAGT. CDR3: CASSDQGLAGGEQFF. CDR3 nucleotide sequence: TGTGCCAGCAGTGATCAGGGACTAGCGGGCGGTGAGCAGTTCTTC.

V gene TRBV10-1 combines with J gene TRBJ1-4; TRBD1 matches at 7 bases. V trimming: 3 bases; J trimming: 5 bases; junction bases outside the gene matches: 3. The CDR3 spans 14 residues. The germline gives CDR1 WNHNN, CDR2 SYGVQD (reference sequence). The CDR3 spells CASSDGRGNEKLFF. As DNA, the CDR3 is TGCGCCAGCAGTGACGGCAGGGGGAATGAAAAACTGTTTTTT.

This clone was counted between two and nine times. The rearrangement links TRBV2 to TRBJ1-5, with D uncertain. Trimming removed 2 bases from V and 4 bases from J, with 6 bases in between. The CDR3 consists of 13 residues. Germline V CDR1 and CDR2: SNHLY, FYNNEI. The CDR3 sequence: CASSERENQPQHF. The CDR3 region has the DNA TGTGCCAGCAGTGAAAGAGAAAATCAGCCCCAGCATTTT.

The chain carries TRBV30 and TRBJ1-6, with a tentative D call TRBD1 (6 bases). Deletions cut 1 base from V and 6 bases from J, with 10 bases between. CDR1 is GTSNPN, CDR2 SVGIG, per germline (reference sequence). The CDR3 length is 14 residues. This chain's CDR3 is CAWSGTVLNSPLHF. The CDR3 region has the DNA TGTGCCTGGAGTGGGACAGTTCTTAATTCACCCCTCCACTTT.

The chain uses TRBV19 and TRBJ2-6, with 8 bases aligning to TRBD1. J gave up 1 base and V 5 bases, and 4 bases lay outside the gene matches. Germline CDR1 is LNHDA and CDR2 is SQIVND (reference sequence). The CDR3 sequence is 16 residues long. CDR3 region: CASSRRGLSGANVLTF. The DNA of the CDR3 is TGTGCCAGTAGTCGCAGGGGGCTATCTGGGGCCAACGTCCTGACTTTC.

This chain joins TRBV5-1 and TRBJ2-7; either TRBD1 or TRBD2 may supply D (6 bases each). Trimming stripped 0 bases from V and 7 bases from J, with 8 bases between. From germline, CDR1 is SGHRS and CDR2 YFSETQ. This CDR3 is built from 12 residues. CDR3 amino acids: CASSLGGAEQYF. Written as DNA, the CDR3 is TGCGCCAGCAGCTTGGGGGGGGCGGAGCAGTACTTC.